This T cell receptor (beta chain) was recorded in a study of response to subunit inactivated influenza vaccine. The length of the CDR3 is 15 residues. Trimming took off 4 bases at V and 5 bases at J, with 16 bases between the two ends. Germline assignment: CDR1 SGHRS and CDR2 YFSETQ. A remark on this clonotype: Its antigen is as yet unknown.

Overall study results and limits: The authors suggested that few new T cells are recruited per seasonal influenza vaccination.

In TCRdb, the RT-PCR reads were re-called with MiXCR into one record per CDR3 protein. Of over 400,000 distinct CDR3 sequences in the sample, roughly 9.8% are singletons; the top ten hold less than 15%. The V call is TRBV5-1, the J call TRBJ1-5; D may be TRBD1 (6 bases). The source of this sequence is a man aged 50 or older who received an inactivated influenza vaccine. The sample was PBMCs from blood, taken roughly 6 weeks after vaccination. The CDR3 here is CASSIRTGGDQPQHF. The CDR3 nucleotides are TGCGCCAGCAGCATCCGGACGGGGGGCGATCAGCCCCAGCATTTT.